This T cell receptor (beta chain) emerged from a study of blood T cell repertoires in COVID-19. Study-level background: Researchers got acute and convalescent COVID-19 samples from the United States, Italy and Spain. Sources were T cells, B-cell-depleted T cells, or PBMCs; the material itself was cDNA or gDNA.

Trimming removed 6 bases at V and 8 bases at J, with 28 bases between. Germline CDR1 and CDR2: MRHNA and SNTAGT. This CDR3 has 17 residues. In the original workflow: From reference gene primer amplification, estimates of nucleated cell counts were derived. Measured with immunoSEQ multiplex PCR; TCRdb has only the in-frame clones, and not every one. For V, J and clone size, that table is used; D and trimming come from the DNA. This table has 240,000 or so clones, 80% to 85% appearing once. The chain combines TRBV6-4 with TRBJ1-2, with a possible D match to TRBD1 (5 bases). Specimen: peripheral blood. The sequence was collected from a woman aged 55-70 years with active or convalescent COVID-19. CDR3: CASRTVPSGPRGVGYTF. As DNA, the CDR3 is TGTGCCAGCAGGACAGTCCCTTCCGGTCCCCGGGGGGTCGGCTACACCTTC.